Below are 20 T cell receptor beta chains sequenced from a single sample in a study of T cell responses to AZD1222 COVID-19 vaccine. Measured with immunoSEQ multiplex PCR; TCRdb has only the in-frame clones, and not every one. There are about 140,000 clones in the sample; approximately 92% occur only once, and approximately 7% lies in the top ten. Sequenced material: peripheral blood, taken 28 days after the second AZD1222 dose. All receptors derive from an adult who received the AZD1222 COVID-19 vaccine.

The CDR3 protein is CASSLRGTGANVLTF. Written as DNA, the CDR3 is TGCGCCAGCAGCTTGAGGGGGACTGGGGCCAACGTCCTGACTTTC. This sequence joins TRBV5-1 and TRBJ2-6, with D possibly TRBD1 on 6 matching bases. The CDR3 is 15 amino acids. V gave up 1 base and J gave up 2 bases, with 7 bases separating them. Germline assignment: CDR1 SGHRS and CDR2 YFSETQ.

The V and J genes are TRBV7-9 and TRBJ2-4; D unresolved. V lost 7 bases and J lost 7, with 11 bases in between. This CDR3 has 12 residues. Per the germline V gene, CDR1 is SEHNR and CDR2 is FQNEAQ (reference sequence). CDR3 nucleotides: TGTGCCAGCACGGTCTTAGTTAACATTCAGTACTTC. This sequence encodes CASTVLVNIQYF.

CDR3 coding DNA: TGTGCTAGTGGTTTAGGCGGGGGCCTCTACAATGAGCAGTTCTTC. Its protein is CASGLGGGLYNEQFF. The V gene is TRBV12-5, the J gene TRBJ2-1; D is perhaps TRBD2 (7 bases). V lost 3 bases and J lost 3, with 12 bases in between. From germline, CDR1 is LGHNT and CDR2 FRNRAP. The CDR3 covers 15 residues.

The chain combines TRBV5-1 with TRBJ1-6; perhaps TRBD1 as D (5 bases). Trimming took 4 bases from V and 0 from J, leaving 11 bases between them. The CDR3 spans 16 residues. Germline V gene data show CDR1 as SGHRS and CDR2 as YFSETQ. CDR3 DNA sequence: TGCGCCAGCAGCCCGCGACAGAGCTCCTATAATTCACCCCTCCACTTT. It translates to CASSPRQSSYNSPLHF.

As DNA, the CDR3 is TGTGCCAGCAGTCCGTTGAATTCACCCCTCCACTTT. Translated, it gives CASSPLNSPLHF. The chain carries TRBV12-3 or TRBV12-4 and TRBJ1-6; D not resolved. V was pared by 5 bases and J by 7 bases, with 6 bases between. The CDR3 loop spans 12 amino acids.

The chain is built from TRBV5-1 and TRBJ1-2; D may be TRBD1 (6 bases). The CDR3 length is 16 residues. Trimming shortened V by 3 bases and J by 8 bases, and 23 bases separated the two germline ends. The germline CDR1 and CDR2 sequences are SGHRS and YFSETQ. The CDR3 sequence: CASSCCRDKSTRGYTF. CDR3 nucleotides: TGCGCCAGCAGCTGTTGCCGGGACAAATCTACTCGGGGCTACACCTTC.

This clone was detected only once. V gene TRBV7-2 combines with J gene TRBJ1-2; unclear D gene. The germline CDR1 and CDR2 sequences are SGHTA and FQGNSA. There are 14 residues in the CDR3. V lost 1 base, J lost 3 bases, and 9 bases lay in between. The CDR3 region has the DNA TGTGCCAGCAGCTTAGTTGGCAACGACTATGGCTACACCTTC. It specifies CASSLVGNDYGYTF.

The rearrangement uses TRBV2 and TRBJ2-1, with 8 bases lining up with TRBD2. The CDR3 runs to 16 residues. The V gene's germline CDR1 is SNHLY and CDR2 FYNNEI. Trimming removed 4 bases from V and 6 bases from J; junction bases left unmatched: 11. CDR3 residues: CASSGLAGIGFNEQFF. As DNA, the CDR3 is TGTGCCAGCAGTGGGTTAGCGGGGATCGGGTTCAATGAGCAGTTCTTC.

V usage is TRBV2 and J usage is TRBJ1-5; 7 bases fit TRBD1. From germline, CDR1 is SNHLY and CDR2 FYNNEI. The CDR3 sequence is 13 residues long. V shed 8 bases and J 2 bases; nucleotides not matched to a gene: 3. In DNA, the CDR3 is TGTGCCAGCGATGACAGGGGCAATCAGCCCCAGCATTTT. Amino acids: CASDDRGNQPQHF.

The chain couples TRBV5-3 to TRBJ1-2, with D perhaps matching TRBD1 (5 bases). TRBV5-3 is filed as an ORF, its function uncertain. With 2 bases removed from V and 7 bases from J, the gap between germline ends came to 12 bases. CDR3 size: 13 residues. The CDR3 bases are TGTGCCAGAAGCTTAGGCAGGGCAGGTGGCTACACCTTC. This gives the protein CARSLGRAGGYTF.

This chain connects TRBV5-4 to TRBJ1-6; D possibly corresponds to TRBD1 (5 bases). This CDR3 has 12 residues. In germline, CDR1 is SGHNT, CDR2 YYREEE (reference sequence). The V and J ends lost 3 bases and 13 bases respectively, with 11 bases between them. CDR3 DNA sequence: TGTGCCAGCAGCTCAGATAGGGGCCCCCTCCACTTT. Amino acids: CASSSDRGPLHF.

The chain links TRBV19 to TRBJ1-6, with a possible D match to TRBD1 (5 bases). V gave up 3 bases and J gave up 9 bases, with 12 bases separating them. The CDR3 covers 14 residues. Germline V lookup: CDR1 LNHDA, CDR2 SQIVND (reference sequence). CDR3 DNA sequence: TGTGCCAGTAGTATTGCAGGGCAAAGTTCACCCCTCCACTTT. Its protein is CASSIAGQSSPLHF. The full variable domain, in which reference TRBV19 and TRBJ1-6 provide the parts outside the CDR3, is DGGITQSPKYLFRKEGQNVTLSCEQNLNHDAMYWYRQDPGQGLRLIYYSQIVNDFQKGDIAEGYSVSREKKESFPLTVTSAQKNPTAFYLCASSIAGQSSPLHFGNGTRLTVT.

The chain links TRBV5-1 to TRBJ1-1; 9 bases match TRBD1. Germline CDR1 and CDR2: SGHRS and YFSETQ. The CDR3 totals 17 residues. Trimming removed 0 bases from V and 1 base from J; junction bases left unmatched: 7. The CDR3 bases are TGCGCCAGCAGCTTGGGGGACAGGGTGAGCCCGAACACTGAAGCTTTCTTT. Translating it yields CASSLGDRVSPNTEAFF.

The chain employs TRBV12-3 or TRBV12-4 and TRBJ1-2, with D unresolved. This CDR3 has 12 residues. The V gene lost 7 bases and the J gene lost 1 base, with 7 bases spanning the gap. Written as DNA, the CDR3 is TGTGCCAGCAAATCCGGTAACTATGGCTACACCTTC. It encodes CASKSGNYGYTF.

The chain joins TRBV7-2 to TRBJ2-1; D remains ambiguous. The V gene's germline CDR1 is SGHTA and CDR2 FQGNSA. V lost 5 bases to trimming and J lost 0 bases, with 20 bases between them. The CDR3 has 18 amino acids. CDR3: CASSLNAVAISSYNEQFF. In DNA form, the CDR3 reads TGTGCCAGCAGCCTCAACGCCGTGGCGATAAGCTCCTACAATGAGCAGTTCTTC. The full variable domain, its missing parts supplied by reference TRBV7-2 and TRBJ2-1, is GAGVSQSPSNKVTEKGKDVELRCDPISGHTALYWYRQSLGQGLEFLIYFQGNSAPDKSGLPSDRFSAERTGGSVSTLTIQRTQQEDSAVYLCASSLNAVAISSYNEQFFGPGTRLTVL.

This chain joins TRBV3-1 (or the pseudogene TRBV3-2) and TRBJ1-1, with D uncertain. Trimming pared 4 bases from V and 1 base from J, leaving 7 bases between. This CDR3 is built from 13 residues. The germline V gene has CDR1 LGHDT and CDR2 YNNKEL (reference sequence). CDR3 residues: CASSPMRNTEAFF. CDR3 nucleotides: TGTGCCAGCAGCCCGATGAGGAACACTGAAGCTTTCTTT.

The chain has TRBV19 and TRBJ2-1, with 8 bases identical to TRBD2. CDR3 length: 15 amino acids. Trimming at V came to 6 bases and at J to 5 bases, leaving 9 bases not matched to a gene. Germline-derived CDR1 and CDR2 are LNHDA and SQIVND (reference sequence). CDR3 bases: TGTGCCAGTAGCCCCGTAGCGGGGCTCAACAATGAGCAGTTCTTC. Translating it yields CASSPVAGLNNEQFF.

J is TRBJ1-1 and V is TRBV7-9; D may be TRBD1 (5 bases). The CDR3 runs to 14 residues. Germline CDR1 and CDR2: SEHNR and FQNEAQ (reference sequence). Trimming removed 1 base from V and 2 bases from J, with 8 bases in between. The DNA of the CDR3 is TGTGCCAGCAGCTTAGGACAGCCTAACACTGAAGCTTTCTTT. It codes for CASSLGQPNTEAFF.

This chain links TRBV5-8 with TRBJ2-3, with D possibly being TRBD1 (5 bases). The germline V gene encodes CDR1 SGHTS and CDR2 YDEGEE. This CDR3 comprises 16 residues. V dropped 0 bases and J dropped 3 bases, with 14 bases sitting between them. The DNA for the CDR3 is TGTGCCAGCAGCTTGGGAAGGGGATTGGGTACAGATACGCAGTATTTT. Translating it yields CASSLGRGLGTDTQYF.

In nucleotides, the CDR3 is TGCGCCAGCAGCGCCGGGACAGACGGTCAGCCCCAGCATTTT. It encodes CASSAGTDGQPQHF. This chain uses TRBV5-1 with TRBJ1-5; TRBD1 agrees at 7 bases. The germline CDR1 and CDR2 sequences are SGHRS and YFSETQ. Trimming cost V 4 bases and J 6 bases; bases outside gene matches: 7. The CDR3 contains 14 residues. The entire variable domain, with the rest obtained from reference TRBV5-1 and TRBJ1-5, is as follows: KAGVTQTPRYLIKTRGQQVTLSCSPISGHRSVSWYQQTPGQGLQFLFEYFSETQRNKGNFPGRFSGRQFSNSRSEMNVSTLELGDSALYLCASSAGTDGQPQHFGDGTRLSIL.